A selection of T cell receptor beta chains follows, all from one sample in a study of T cell repertoires in cytomegalovirus infection. TCRdb called the reads again in MiXCR, with one record for every CDR3 protein. The sample shows fewer than 200,000 distinct CDR3 sequences, roughly a fifth of them seen only once. Their antigen targets remain unknown. The input for sequencing was CD8+ T cells from cultured PBMCs, taken from culture after CMV antigen stimulation. These receptors originate from a human donor in good health (CMV status not recorded). Some clones in this sample may be carry-over from other donors' samples. Each CDR3 is given with its conserved first and last residue. The D gene is left open where the match is weak. The size entry is marked missing in some rows and otherwise reads once, few, many or a size class.

>TRBV9|TRBJ2-3|many|.
TGTGCCAGCAGCGTAGAAGGGGCGCGAGATACGCAGTATTTT
CASSVEGARDTQYF
>TRBV7-9|TRBJ2-7|.|.
TGTGCCAGCAGCCCCCCGGACAGAACCTACGAGCAGTACTTC
CASSPPDRTYEQYF
>TRBV7-2|TRBJ1-5|.|.
TGTGCCAGCAGCTTAGAGGAGCGTGGGGCGCATCAGCCCCAGCATTTT
CASSLEERGAHQPQHF
>TRBV7-9|TRBJ2-7|few|.
TGTGCCAGCAGCTTACGGACAGCAGCCTACGAGCAGTACTTC
CASSLRTAAYEQYF
>TRBV7-9|TRBJ1-1|few|TRBD1
TGTGCCAGTAACACAGGGGGCACTGAAGCTTTCTTT
CASNTGGTEAFF
>TRBV7-6|TRBJ2-7|few|.
TGTGCCAGCAGCTTCCAGCCCGACGAGCAGTACTTC
CASSFQPDEQYF
>TRBV4-2|TRBJ2-3|few|TRBD2
TGTGCCAGCAGCCAAGATACTTGGGGCGGGGGTGTTTCTAGCACAGATACGCAGTATTTT
CASSQDTWGGGVSSTDTQYF
>TRBV13|TRBJ2-5|.|.
TGTGCCAGCAGCAGGAACCAAGAGACCCAGTACTTC
CASSRNQETQYF
>TRBV6-2/TRBV6-3|TRBJ2-7|few|.
TGTGCCAGCAGTTCGGACCCCTACGAGCAGTACTTC
CASSSDPYEQYF
>TRBV12-3/TRBV12-4|TRBJ2-7|few|.
TGTGCCAGCACCCTGCAGGGAAGGCCCTACGAGCAGTACTTC
CASTLQGRPYEQYF
>TRBV7-2|TRBJ2-5|few|.
TGTGCCAGCAGCTTGGTGGGGGGAGTACAAGAGACCCAGTACTTC
CASSLVGGVQETQYF
>TRBV27|TRBJ1-1|few|.
TGTGCCAGCAATAGCCCGAGAAACACTGAAGCTTTCTTT
CASNSPRNTEAFF
>TRBV6-5|TRBJ2-2|few|.
TGTGCCAGCAGTTACTCGAGCCAGGGTTACACCGGGGAGCTGTTTTTT
CASSYSSQGYTGELFF